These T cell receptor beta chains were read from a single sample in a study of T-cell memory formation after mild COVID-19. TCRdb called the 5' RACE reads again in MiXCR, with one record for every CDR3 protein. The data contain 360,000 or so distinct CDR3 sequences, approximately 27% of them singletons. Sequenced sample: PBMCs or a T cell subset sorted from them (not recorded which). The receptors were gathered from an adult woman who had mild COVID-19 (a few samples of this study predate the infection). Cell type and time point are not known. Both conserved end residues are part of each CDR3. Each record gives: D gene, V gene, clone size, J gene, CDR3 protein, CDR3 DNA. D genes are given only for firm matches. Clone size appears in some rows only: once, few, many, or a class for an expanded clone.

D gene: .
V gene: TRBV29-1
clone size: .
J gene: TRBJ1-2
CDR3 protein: CSVEVKGLGYTF
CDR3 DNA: TGCAGCGTTGAAGTGAAAGGACTCGGCTACACCTTC

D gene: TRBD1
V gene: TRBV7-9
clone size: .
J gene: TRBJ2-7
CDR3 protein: CASSPFGQGTYEQYF
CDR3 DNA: TGTGCCAGCAGCCCCTTCGGACAGGGGACCTACGAGCAGTACTTC

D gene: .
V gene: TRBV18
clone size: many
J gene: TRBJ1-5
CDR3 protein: CASSPDRNQPQHF
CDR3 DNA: TGTGCCAGCTCACCGGACAGAAATCAGCCCCAGCATTTT

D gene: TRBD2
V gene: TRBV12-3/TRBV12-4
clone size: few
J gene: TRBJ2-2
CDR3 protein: CASRGTSGNTGELFF
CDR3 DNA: TGTGCCAGCAGGGGGACTAGCGGAAACACCGGGGAGCTGTTTTTT

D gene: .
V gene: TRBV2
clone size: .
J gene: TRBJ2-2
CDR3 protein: CASRVDNTGELFF
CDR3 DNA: TGTGCCAGCAGAGTCGATAACACCGGGGAGCTGTTTTTT

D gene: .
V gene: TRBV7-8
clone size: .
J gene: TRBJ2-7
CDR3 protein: CASSLAGLTYEQYF
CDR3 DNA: TGTGCCAGCAGCTTAGCCGGACTTACCTACGAGCAGTACTTC

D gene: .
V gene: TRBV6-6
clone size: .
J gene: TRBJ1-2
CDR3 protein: CASSSGGTLVGYGYTF
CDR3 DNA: TGTGCCAGCAGCTCCGGCGGGACCCTAGTAGGGTATGGCTACACCTTC

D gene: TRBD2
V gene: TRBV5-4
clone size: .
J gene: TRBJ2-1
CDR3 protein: CASGRETRYNEQFF
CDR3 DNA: TGTGCCAGCGGGCGGGAGACTCGCTACAATGAGCAGTTCTTC

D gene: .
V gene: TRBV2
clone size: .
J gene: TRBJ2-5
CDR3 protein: CASAKRETQYF
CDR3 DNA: TGTGCCAGCGCAAAGCGGGAGACCCAGTACTTC

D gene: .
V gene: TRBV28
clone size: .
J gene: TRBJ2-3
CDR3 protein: CASSLTPLTARQYF
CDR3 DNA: TGTGCCAGCAGTTTAACCCCATTGACTGCTCGACAGTATTTT

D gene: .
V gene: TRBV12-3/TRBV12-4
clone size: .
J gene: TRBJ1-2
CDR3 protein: CASSLAGRNVYGYTF
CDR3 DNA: TGTGCCAGCAGTTTAGCAGGGCGGAATGTCTATGGCTACACCTTC

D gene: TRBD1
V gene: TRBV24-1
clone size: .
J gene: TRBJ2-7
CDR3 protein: CATSDSGQGAYEQYF
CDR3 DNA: TGTGCCACCAGTGATTCGGGACAGGGCGCCTACGAGCAGTACTTC

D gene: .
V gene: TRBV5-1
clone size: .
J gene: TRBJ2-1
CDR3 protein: CASSTSPRSSYNEQFF
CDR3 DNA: TGCGCCAGCAGCACCTCCCCCCGGAGCTCCTACAATGAGCAGTTCTTC

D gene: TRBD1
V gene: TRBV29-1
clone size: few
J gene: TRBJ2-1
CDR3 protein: CSVVRDRGNGEQFF
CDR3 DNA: TGCAGCGTTGTTCGGGACAGGGGGAACGGTGAGCAGTTCTTC

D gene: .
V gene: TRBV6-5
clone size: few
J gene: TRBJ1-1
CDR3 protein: CASSYGGVNTEAFF
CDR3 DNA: TGTGCCAGCAGTTACGGGGGAGTGAACACTGAAGCTTTCTTT

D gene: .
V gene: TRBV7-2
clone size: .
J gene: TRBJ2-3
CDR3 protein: CASSFRRDTQYF
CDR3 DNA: TGTGCCAGCAGCTTCCGTCGCGATACGCAGTATTTT

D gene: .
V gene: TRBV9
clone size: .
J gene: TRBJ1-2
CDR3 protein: CASSVGLQGQYGYTF
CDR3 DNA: TGTGCCAGCAGCGTAGGCCTCCAGGGGCAGTATGGCTACACCTTC

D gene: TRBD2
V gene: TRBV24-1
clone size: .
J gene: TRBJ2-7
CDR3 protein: CATSDLLGGGTRPPYEQYF
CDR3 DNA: TGTGCCACCAGTGATTTACTTGGTGGCGGGACTAGGCCCCCCTACGAGCAGTACTTC

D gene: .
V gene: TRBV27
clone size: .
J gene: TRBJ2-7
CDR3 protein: CASSLIQGSLSF
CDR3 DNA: TGTGCCAGCAGCCTAATCCAGGGGAGTTTATCGTTC

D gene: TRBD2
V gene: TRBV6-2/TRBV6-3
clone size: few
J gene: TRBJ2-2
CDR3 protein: CASSQLAVDGELFF
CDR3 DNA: TGTGCCAGCAGTCAACTAGCGGTCGACGGGGAGCTGTTTTTT

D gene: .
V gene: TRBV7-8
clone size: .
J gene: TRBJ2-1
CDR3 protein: CASSSPRSSYNEQFF
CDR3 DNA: TGTGCCAGCAGCTCCCCAAGGAGCTCCTACAATGAGCAGTTCTTC

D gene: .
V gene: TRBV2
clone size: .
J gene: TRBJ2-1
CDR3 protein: CASSEIGARYNEQFF
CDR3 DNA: TGTGCCAGCAGTGAAATAGGGGCGCGATACAATGAGCAGTTCTTC

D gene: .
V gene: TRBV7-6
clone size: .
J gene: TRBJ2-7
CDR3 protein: CASSYLGQGGDEQYF
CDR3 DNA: TGTGCCAGCAGTTACCTTGGGCAGGGAGGCGACGAGCAGTACTTC

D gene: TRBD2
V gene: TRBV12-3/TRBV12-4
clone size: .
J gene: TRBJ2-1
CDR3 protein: CASSQTSGGASEQFF
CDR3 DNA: TGTGCCAGCAGTCAGACTAGCGGGGGGGCCTCCGAGCAGTTCTTC

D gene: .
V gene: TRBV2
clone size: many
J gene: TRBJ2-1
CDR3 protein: CASSPASSYNEQFF
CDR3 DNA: TGTGCCAGCAGCCCCGCAAGCTCCTACAATGAGCAGTTCTTC

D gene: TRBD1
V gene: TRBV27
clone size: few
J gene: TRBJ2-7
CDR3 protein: CASSMGQGAAQYF
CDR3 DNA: TGTGCCAGCAGTATGGGACAGGGGGCAGCGCAGTACTTC

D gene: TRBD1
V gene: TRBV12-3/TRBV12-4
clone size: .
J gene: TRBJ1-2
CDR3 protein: CASGRGLNGYTF
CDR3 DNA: TGTGCCAGCGGCAGGGGGCTTAATGGCTACACCTTC

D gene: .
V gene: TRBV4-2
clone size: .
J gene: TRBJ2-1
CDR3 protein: CASSPREGGGHNEQFF
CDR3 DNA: TGTGCCAGCAGCCCTCGAGAAGGAGGGGGCCACAATGAGCAGTTCTTC

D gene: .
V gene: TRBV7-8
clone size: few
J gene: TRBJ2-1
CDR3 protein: CASMDGNEQFF
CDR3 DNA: TGTGCCAGCATGGACGGGAATGAGCAGTTCTTC

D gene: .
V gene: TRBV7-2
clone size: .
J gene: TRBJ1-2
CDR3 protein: CASSLDSGPYGYTF
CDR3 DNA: TGTGCCAGCAGCTTAGACTCAGGACCTTATGGCTACACCTTC

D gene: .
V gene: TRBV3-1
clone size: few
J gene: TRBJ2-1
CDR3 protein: CASSQDMGNNEQFF
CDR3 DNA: TGTGCCAGCAGCCAAGATATGGGTAACAATGAGCAGTTCTTC

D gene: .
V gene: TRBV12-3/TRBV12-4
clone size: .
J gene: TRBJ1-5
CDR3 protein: CASTADRYQPQHF
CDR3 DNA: TGTGCCAGCACCGCCGACAGGTATCAGCCCCAGCATTTT

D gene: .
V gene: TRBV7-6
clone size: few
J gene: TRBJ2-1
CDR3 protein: CASSLAQGPMNEQFF
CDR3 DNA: TGTGCCAGCAGCTTAGCCCAGGGCCCTATGAATGAGCAGTTCTTC

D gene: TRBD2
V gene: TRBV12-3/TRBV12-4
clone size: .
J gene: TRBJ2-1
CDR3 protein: CASSFRTSGFYNEQFF
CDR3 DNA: TGTGCCAGCAGTTTCCGGACTAGCGGGTTCTACAATGAGCAGTTCTTC

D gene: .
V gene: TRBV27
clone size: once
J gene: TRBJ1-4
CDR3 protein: CASSPRRDNEKLFF
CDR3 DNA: TGTGCCAGCAGTCCCAGGCGGGATAATGAAAAACTGTTTTTT

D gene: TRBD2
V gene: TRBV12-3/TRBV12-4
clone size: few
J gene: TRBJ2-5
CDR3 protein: CASSFAPGRGETQYF
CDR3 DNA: TGTGCCAGCAGTTTCGCCCCGGGGCGGGGGGAGACCCAGTACTTC

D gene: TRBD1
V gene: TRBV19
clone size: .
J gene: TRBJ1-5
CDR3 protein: CASRPQGTANQPQHF
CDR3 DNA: TGTGCCAGTAGGCCACAGGGGACGGCGAATCAGCCCCAGCATTTT

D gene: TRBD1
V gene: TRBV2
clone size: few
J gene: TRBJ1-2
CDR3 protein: CASRPNLDRVDGYTF
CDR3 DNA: TGTGCCAGCAGGCCCAACCTAGACAGGGTAGATGGCTACACCTTC

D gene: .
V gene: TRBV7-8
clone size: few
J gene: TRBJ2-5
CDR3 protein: CASSFTQETQYF
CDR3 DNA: TGTGCCAGCAGCTTCACCCAAGAGACCCAGTACTTC

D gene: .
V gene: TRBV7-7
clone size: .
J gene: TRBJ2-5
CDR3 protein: CASSLRQGLAGQETQYF
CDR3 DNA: TGTGCTAGCAGCCTAAGGCAGGGCCTGGCCGGCCAAGAGACCCAGTACTTC

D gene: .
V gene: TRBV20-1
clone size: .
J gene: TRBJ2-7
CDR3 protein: CSASRKGYEQYF
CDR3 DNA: TGCAGTGCCTCAAGAAAGGGCTACGAGCAGTACTTC

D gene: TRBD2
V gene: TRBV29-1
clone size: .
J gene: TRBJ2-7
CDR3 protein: CSVEGTSGASYEQYF
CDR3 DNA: TGCAGCGTTGAAGGGACTAGCGGGGCCTCCTACGAGCAGTACTTC

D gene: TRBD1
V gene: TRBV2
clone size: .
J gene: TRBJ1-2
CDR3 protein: CASSVPLDRADHYGYTF
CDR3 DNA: TGTGCCAGCAGTGTCCCGCTGGACAGGGCGGACCACTATGGCTACACCTTC

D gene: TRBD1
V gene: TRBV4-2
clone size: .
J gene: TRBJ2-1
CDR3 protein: CASSQDGLPGQGVPWRFF
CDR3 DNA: TGTGCCAGCAGCCAAGATGGTCTACCGGGACAGGGGGTCCCCTGGAGGTTCTTC

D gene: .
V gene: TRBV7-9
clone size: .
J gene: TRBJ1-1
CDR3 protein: CASSSTASTEAFF
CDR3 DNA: TGTGCCAGCAGCTCGACCGCGAGCACTGAAGCTTTCTTT

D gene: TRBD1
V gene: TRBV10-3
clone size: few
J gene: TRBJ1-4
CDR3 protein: CATKGQLNEKLFF
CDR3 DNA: TGTGCCACCAAGGGACAGTTGAATGAAAAACTGTTTTTT

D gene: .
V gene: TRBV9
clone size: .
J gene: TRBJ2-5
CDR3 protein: CASSPLASQETQYF
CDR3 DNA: TGTGCCAGCAGCCCCCTCGCGAGCCAAGAGACCCAGTACTTC

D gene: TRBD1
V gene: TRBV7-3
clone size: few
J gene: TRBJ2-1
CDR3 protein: CASSTGASSYNEQFF
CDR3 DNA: TGTGCCAGCAGCACAGGGGCTAGCTCCTACAATGAGCAGTTCTTC

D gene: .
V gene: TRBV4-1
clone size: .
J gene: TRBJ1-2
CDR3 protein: CASSQGSPGYTF
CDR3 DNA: TGCGCCAGCAGCCAGGGGAGTCCGGGCTACACCTTC

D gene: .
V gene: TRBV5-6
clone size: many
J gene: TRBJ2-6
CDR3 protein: CASSLGRSGANVLTF
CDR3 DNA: TGTGCCAGCAGCTTGGGCAGGTCTGGGGCCAACGTCCTGACTTTC

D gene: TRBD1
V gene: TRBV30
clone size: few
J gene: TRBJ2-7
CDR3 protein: CAWNFKGTGHYEQYF
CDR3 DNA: TGTGCCTGGAATTTTAAGGGGACAGGGCACTACGAGCAGTACTTC

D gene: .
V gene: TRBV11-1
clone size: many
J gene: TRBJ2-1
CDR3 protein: CASGAGTLSNEQFF
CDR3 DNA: TGTGCCAGCGGAGCCGGGACCTTGTCCAATGAGCAGTTCTTC

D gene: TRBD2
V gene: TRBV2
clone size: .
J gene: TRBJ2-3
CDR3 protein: CASSEGDSGGASRTQYF
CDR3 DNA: TGTGCCAGCAGTGAAGGGGATAGCGGGGGGGCGAGTCGTACGCAGTATTTT

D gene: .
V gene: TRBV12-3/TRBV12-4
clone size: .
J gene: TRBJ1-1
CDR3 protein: CASRFGQWTEAFF
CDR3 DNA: TGTGCCAGCAGGTTTGGACAGTGGACTGAAGCTTTCTTT

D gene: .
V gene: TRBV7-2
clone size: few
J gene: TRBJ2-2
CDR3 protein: CASSRFTGELFF
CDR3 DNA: TGTGCCAGCAGCCGTTTTACCGGGGAGCTGTTTTTT

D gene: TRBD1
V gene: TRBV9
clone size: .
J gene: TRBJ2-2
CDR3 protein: CASSAYRGTGELFF
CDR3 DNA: TGTGCCAGCAGCGCCTACAGGGGCACCGGGGAGCTGTTTTTT

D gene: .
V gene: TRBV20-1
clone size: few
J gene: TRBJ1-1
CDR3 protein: CSADDTTRNTEAFF
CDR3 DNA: TGCAGTGCCGACGATACGACGAGGAACACTGAAGCTTTCTTT

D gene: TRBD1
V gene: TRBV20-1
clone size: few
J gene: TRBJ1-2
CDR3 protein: CSVGQGNNYGYTF
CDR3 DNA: TGCAGTGTAGGACAGGGCAATAACTATGGCTACACCTTC

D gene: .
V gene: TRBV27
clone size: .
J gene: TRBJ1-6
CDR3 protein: CASGGSGFGYNSPLHF
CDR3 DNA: TGTGCCAGTGGTGGGTCCGGGTTTGGCTATAATTCACCCCTCCACTTT

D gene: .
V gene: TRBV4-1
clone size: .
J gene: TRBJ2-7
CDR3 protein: CASSQEGGYYEQYF
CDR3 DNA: TGCGCCAGCAGCCAAGAGGGGGGATACTACGAGCAGTACTTC